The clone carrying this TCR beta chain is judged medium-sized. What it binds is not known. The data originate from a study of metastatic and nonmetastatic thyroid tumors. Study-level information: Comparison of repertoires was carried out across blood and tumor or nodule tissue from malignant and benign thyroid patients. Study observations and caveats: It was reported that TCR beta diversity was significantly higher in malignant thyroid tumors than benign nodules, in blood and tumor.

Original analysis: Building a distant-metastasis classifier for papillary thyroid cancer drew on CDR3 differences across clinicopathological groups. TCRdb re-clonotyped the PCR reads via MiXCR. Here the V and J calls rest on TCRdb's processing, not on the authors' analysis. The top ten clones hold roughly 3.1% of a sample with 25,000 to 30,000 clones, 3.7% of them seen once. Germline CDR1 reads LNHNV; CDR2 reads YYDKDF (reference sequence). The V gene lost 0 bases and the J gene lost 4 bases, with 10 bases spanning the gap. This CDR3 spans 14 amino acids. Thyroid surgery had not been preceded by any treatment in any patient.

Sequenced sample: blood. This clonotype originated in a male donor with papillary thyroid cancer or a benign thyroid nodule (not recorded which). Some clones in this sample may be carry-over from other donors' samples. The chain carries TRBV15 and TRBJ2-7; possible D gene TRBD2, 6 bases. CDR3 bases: TGTGCCACCAGCAGAGATAGGAGCGGGTACGAGCAGTACTTC. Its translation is CATSRDRSGYEQYF.